This passage covers 9 T cell receptor beta chains from one sample sequenced in a study of blood T cell repertoires in COVID-19. TCRdb's table, derived via immunoSEQ multiplex PCR, lists solely in-frame clones and lacks some. This table holds under 150,000 clones, 85% found once. The sample consisted of peripheral blood. These receptors were obtained from a man older than 75 with acute or convalescent COVID-19.

This clone was found a few times. The chain couples TRBV6-5 to TRBJ2-5; TRBD1 might be the D (6 bases). Trimming took off 7 bases at V and 9 bases at J, with 18 bases between the two ends. CDR1 is MNHEY, CDR2 SVGAGI, per germline. This CDR3 has 13 residues. The CDR3 DNA reads as TGTGCCAGCACCCTGGACAGTGCTTTGGCCCAGTACTTC. Encoded protein: CASTLDSALAQYF.

This clone was seen once. The V and J genes are TRBV12-3 or TRBV12-4 and TRBJ2-1; maybe TRBD2 (6 bases). The CDR3 runs to 13 residues. Trimming cost V 4 bases and J 10 bases, with 14 bases left between them. The CDR3 sequence is CASSSLPGLEQFF. CDR3 in DNA: TGTGCCAGCAGTTCATTACCGGGACTGGAGCAGTTCTTC.

This sequence joins TRBV28 and TRBJ2-7, with 8 bases that match TRBD2. Germline values: CDR1 MDHEN, CDR2 SYDVKM. The CDR3 runs to 15 residues. Trimming took 3 bases from V and 4 from J; bases not matched to a gene: 8. The CDR3 sequence is CASSFWLAGFYEQYF. CDR3 coding DNA: TGTGCCAGCAGTTTTTGGCTAGCGGGCTTTTACGAGCAGTACTTC. The full variable domain, with the rest looked up from reference TRBV28 and TRBJ2-7, is DVKVTQSSRYLVKRTGEKVFLECVQDMDHENMFWYRQDPGLGLRLIYFSYDVKMKEKGDIPEGYSVSREKKERFSLILESASTNQTSMYLCASSFWLAGFYEQYFGPGTRLTVT.

J is TRBJ2-1 and V is TRBV29-1; 8 bases are shared with TRBD2. The CDR3 spans 16 residues. Germline trimming cut 3 bases from V and 1 base from J; bases unmatched to any gene: 8. The germline CDR1 and CDR2 sequences are SQVTM and ANQGSEA. The DNA of the CDR3 is TGCAGCGTTGAGACGGGGGGGGCCACTTCCTACAATGAGCAGTTCTTC. Amino acids: CSVETGGATSYNEQFF.

The chain links TRBV6-4 to TRBJ2-5, with TRBD2 matching over 10 bases. V gave up 0 bases and J gave up 2 bases; unmatched junction bases: 9. Germline CDR1 reads MRHNA; CDR2 reads SNTAGT. This CDR3 region has 18 residues. CDR3 bases: TGTGCCAGCAGTGACTCCTCCACTAGCGGGATTATGCAAGAGACCCAGTACTTC. Translated: CASSDSSTSGIMQETQYF.

V usage is TRBV7-3 and J usage is TRBJ2-5, with TRBD2 identical over 7 bases. Per the germline V gene, CDR1 is SGHTA and CDR2 is FQGTGA. V dropped 5 bases and J dropped 2; count of bases not matched to a gene: 8. The CDR3 consists of 15 residues. The CDR3 region is CASSISSGGQETQYF. DNA of the CDR3: TGTGCCAGCAGCATATCTAGCGGAGGGCAAGAGACCCAGTACTTC.

The genes are TRBV28 and TRBJ2-2; D is ambiguous. The germline gives CDR1 MDHEN, CDR2 SYDVKM. Trimming pared 5 bases from V and 0 bases from J, leaving 10 bases between. The CDR3 loop spans 15 amino acids. The CDR3 bases are TGTGCCAGCAGTCCACCGAGTGCGAACACCGGGGAGCTGTTTTTT. It codes for CASSPPSANTGELFF. Drawing the rest from reference TRBV28 and TRBJ2-2, the complete variable domain is DVKVTQSSRYLVKRTGEKVFLECVQDMDHENMFWYRQDPGLGLRLIYFSYDVKMKEKGDIPEGYSVSREKKERFSLILESASTNQTSMYLCASSPPSANTGELFFGEGSRLTVL.

The chain employs TRBV10-3 and TRBJ2-1, with TRBD2 matching over 7 bases. There are 15 residues in the CDR3. The germline CDR1 and CDR2 sequences are ENHRY and SYGVKD. V dropped 4 bases and J dropped 9; count of bases not matched to a gene: 12. This CDR3 reads CAISGGSGANSEQFF. CDR3 nucleotides: TGTGCCATCAGTGGTGGGAGCGGGGCCAACAGTGAGCAGTTCTTC.

The chain is built from TRBV5-1 and TRBJ1-2; the D gene is possibly TRBD1 (6 bases). V gave up 2 bases and J gave up 2 bases, with 10 bases separating them. The CDR3 is made up of 14 amino acids. Germline V gives CDR1 SGHRS, CDR2 YFSETQ. Written as DNA, the CDR3 is TGCGCCAGCAGCTTTGCAGGGGAGAACTATGGCTACACCTTC. As protein: CASSFAGENYGYTF.